The clone carrying this T cell receptor beta chain has a handful of counts. Clones were sequenced by immunoSEQ multiplex PCR, and TCRdb holds only the in-frame ones, with some missing. The sample holds 30,000 to 40,000 clones, over 85% seen once. The CDR3 covers 15 residues. After removal of 8 bases from V and 1 base from J, the junction contained 9 bases not matched to a gene. Germline CDR1 SNHLY, CDR2 FYNNEI. This sample is drawn from a study of T cell changes during pregnancy in multiple sclerosis. The TCR sequence derives from a female donor with multiple sclerosis, enrolled in a pregnancy study. This chain links TRBV2 with TRBJ2-5; TRBD2 agrees at 8 bases. The sequencing here drew on CD8+ T cells from peripheral blood mononuclear cells, taken in the first trimester of pregnancy. CDR3 nucleotides: TGTGCCAGCCAAGGGACTAGAGTTCTCCAAGAGACCCAGTACTTC. Its protein product is CASQGTRVLQETQYF.